This TCR beta chain came from a study of blood T cells in healthy people across ages. The ends lost 6 bases at V and 5 bases at J; junction bases unmatched: 10. The CDR3 totals 15 residues. Germline CDR1 SGHVS, CDR2 FQNEAQ. Combining a sample-barcoded 5' primer with a J-beta primer mix, a second PCR ran for roughly 6 to 12 cycles. MiXCR, run by TCRdb on the 5' RACE reads, gives a single entry per CDR3 protein. The sample lists some 1,800,000 distinct CDR3 sequences; roughly 43% were seen once. The clonotype was recovered from a human donor in good health. The sequenced sample consisted of blood. The chain joins TRBV7-8 to TRBJ1-2; 9 positions agree with TRBD1. CDR3 in DNA: TGTGCCAGCAGATTAACGCGGGACAGGGAATATGGCTACACCTTC. Translating it yields CASRLTRDREYGYTF.